What follows are 18 T cell receptor beta chains derived from one specimen sequenced in a study of blood T cell repertoires in COVID-19. The repertoire was sequenced with immunoSEQ multiplex PCR; TCRdb's copy has only in-frame clones and lacks some. The repertoire holds about 160,000 clones, with 70% to 85% as singletons. Sequencing was carried out using peripheral blood. These receptors were taken from a woman over 75 with acute or convalescent COVID-19.

The chain has TRBV19 and TRBJ1-5, with no clear D. The CDR3 extends over 14 amino acids. V dropped 7 bases and J dropped 1 base, with 11 bases sitting between them. Per germline, CDR1 LNHDA and CDR2 SQIVND (reference sequence). In DNA form, the CDR3 reads TGTGCCAGTACTAGAGCGGCGAGCAATCAGCCCCAGCATTTT. It yields the protein CASTRAASNQPQHF.

This chain uses TRBV9 with TRBJ2-2, with D perhaps matching TRBD1 (5 bases). This CDR3 has 16 residues. Trimming pared 0 bases from V and 6 bases from J, leaving 15 bases between. Germline-derived CDR1 and CDR2 are SGDLS and YYNGEE. The CDR3 nucleotides read TGTGCCAGCAGCGTAGGTGGCAGGGTTTGGCCCGGGGAGCTGTTTTTT. Translation: CASSVGGRVWPGELFF.

This chain joins TRBV18 and TRBJ2-1, with D perhaps matching TRBD1 (5 bases). Trimming left V 2 bases short and J 7 bases short, with 21 bases between. The CDR3 loop spans 17 amino acids. The germline gives CDR1 KGHSH, CDR2 LQKENI. CDR3 coding DNA: TGTGCCAGCTCACCATTGTTCAGGGCCGCTTCGGCAAATGAGCAGTTCTTC. Protein product: CASSPLFRAASANEQFF.

The gene calls are TRBV5-1 and TRBJ1-2, with 12 bases lining up with TRBD1. The trim removed 3 bases at V and 7 bases at J, leaving 10 bases unmatched. Germline V CDR1 and CDR2: SGHRS, YFSETQ. This CDR3 has 16 residues. CDR3 coding DNA: TGCGCCAGCAGCTCGCTCGGGACAGGGGGCCTGAGTGGCTACACCTTC. As protein: CASSSLGTGGLSGYTF.

The V and J genes are TRBV29-1 and TRBJ1-1, with unresolved D. V gave up 7 bases and J gave up 4 bases, with 16 bases separating them. Germline assignment: CDR1 SQVTM and CDR2 ANQGSEA. This CDR3 region has 13 residues. CDR3 sequence reads: CSARLLTSTEAFF. Here the CDR3 DNA reads TGCAGCGCCCGTCTCCTGACTAGCACTGAAGCTTTCTTT.

The V and J genes are TRBV7-9 and TRBJ1-1, with a possible D match to TRBD1 (5 bases). CDR1 and CDR2 (germline): SEHNR, FQNEAQ (reference sequence). The CDR3 is 14 amino acids. V lost 2 bases and J lost 1, with 8 bases in between. CDR3 DNA: TGTGCCAGCAGCTTACGTAGGGGGAACACTGAAGCTTTCTTT. This encodes CASSLRRGNTEAFF. Full variable domain (remainder filled in from reference TRBV7-9 and TRBJ1-1): DTGVSQNPRHKITKRGQNVTFRCDPISEHNRLYWYRQTLGQGPEFLTYFQNEAQLEKSRLLSDRFSAERPKGSFSTLEIQRTEQGDSAMYLCASSLRRGNTEAFFGQGTRLTVV.

This clone has just one count. Here the CDR3 reads CAWSVGRDRGLVIEKLFF. The CDR3 DNA reads TGTGCCTGGAGTGTAGGCCGGGACAGGGGGCTTGTGATTGAAAAACTGTTTTTT. The rearrangement uses TRBV30 and TRBJ1-4, with TRBD1 matching 12 bases. Losses at the gene ends were 0 bases for V and 7 bases for J; bases not matched to a gene: 12. This CDR3 contains 18 residues. The germline V gene has CDR1 GTSNPN and CDR2 SVGIG (reference sequence).

V and J are TRBV11-2 and TRBJ2-1; D not resolved. CDR3 size: 14 residues. Trimming stripped 3 bases from V and 0 bases from J, with 6 bases between. Germline V gives CDR1 SGHAT, CDR2 FQNNGV. CDR3 loop: CASSFASSYNEQFF. CDR3 nucleotides: TGTGCCAGCAGCTTTGCGAGCTCCTACAATGAGCAGTTCTTC.

This rearrangement joins TRBV5-5 to TRBJ1-1; D remains ambiguous. The ends were cut back, 1 base at V and 1 base at J, with 8 bases in the middle. The CDR3 length is 14 residues. Germline V gives CDR1 SGHKS, CDR2 YYEKEE (reference sequence). The CDR3 protein is CASSLQTTNTEAFF. The CDR3 DNA is TGTGCCAGCAGCTTGCAGACTACGAACACTGAAGCTTTCTTT.

The chain links TRBV18 to TRBJ2-3; 12 positions agree with TRBD2. CDR1 KGHSH and CDR2 LQKENI come from the germline V gene. The CDR3 has 17 amino acids. J lost 0 bases, V lost 0 bases, and 1 base had no gene match. The CDR3 region is CASSPPGTSGSTDTQYF. In nucleotides, the CDR3 is TGTGCCAGCTCACCACCGGGGACTAGCGGGAGCACAGATACGCAGTATTTT.

V gene TRBV5-1 combines with J gene TRBJ2-1; possibly TRBD2 for D (5 bases). Germline values: CDR1 SGHRS, CDR2 YFSETQ. The V gene lost 0 bases and the J gene lost 13 bases, with 11 bases spanning the gap. The CDR3 spans 12 residues. CDR3 in DNA: TGCGCCAGCAGCTTGGAACTAGATAGCCAGTTCTTC. Protein sequence: CASSLELDSQFF. Full variable domain (missing parts from reference TRBV5-1 and TRBJ2-1): KAGVTQTPRYLIKTRGQQVTLSCSPISGHRSVSWYQQTPGQGLQFLFEYFSETQRNKGNFPGRFSGRQFSNSRSEMNVSTLELGDSALYLCASSLELDSQFFGPGTRLTVL.

This clone was seen only a few times. The chain joins TRBV9 to TRBJ2-3; tentatively, D is TRBD2 (5 bases). CDR1 SGDLS and CDR2 YYNGEE come from the germline V gene. Trimming removed 0 bases at V and 5 bases at J, with 13 bases between. The CDR3 runs 15 residues. The CDR3 region is CASSVEALGGDTQYF. The DNA for the CDR3 is TGTGCCAGCAGCGTAGAGGCCCTCGGAGGAGATACGCAGTATTTT.

The V and J genes are TRBV7-8 and TRBJ2-7; TRBD2 is a possible D gene (6 bases). The CDR3 spans 16 residues. Germline CDR1 is SGHVS and CDR2 is FQNEAQ. V was shortened by 2 bases and J by 2 bases, with 16 bases between the two germline ends. The CDR3 sequence is CASSLFGGAETYEQYF. The DNA of the CDR3 is TGTGCCAGCAGCTTATTCGGCGGGGCTGAGACCTACGAGCAGTACTTC.

V usage is TRBV2 and J usage is TRBJ2-7, with D possibly being TRBD2 (6 bases). Germline CDR1 and CDR2: SNHLY and FYNNEI. The CDR3 is 12 residues long. Trimming took off 8 bases at V and 7 bases at J, with 15 bases between the two ends. The DNA for the CDR3 is TGTGCCAGCCGGGACTCCCCTTTTGAGCAGTACTTC. Its translation: CASRDSPFEQYF.

The chain carries TRBV7-8 and TRBJ1-1; a possible D gene is TRBD1 (6 bases). The CDR3 consists of 14 residues. Trimming cost V 5 bases and J 3 bases, with 13 bases left between them. Germline V CDR1 and CDR2: SGHVS, FQNEAQ. CDR3 in amino acids: CASSLGQGHTEAFF. The CDR3 DNA follows: TGTGCCAGCAGCCTTGGGCAGGGGCACACTGAAGCTTTCTTT.

The chain is built from TRBV29-1 and TRBJ2-1; D may be TRBD2 (5 bases). The germline V and J ends were trimmed by 4 bases and 8 bases, with 9 bases remaining between them. This CDR3 region has 11 residues. CDR1 is SQVTM, CDR2 ANQGSEA, per germline. CDR3 region: CSVVTGYEQFF. The CDR3 bases are TGCAGCGTTGTTACGGGGTATGAGCAGTTCTTC.

The CDR3 coding sequence is TGTGCCACCAGCAGAGGCACAGGGGTATACTCTGGGGCCAACGTCCTGACTTTC. It specifies CATSRGTGVYSGANVLTF. The chain uses TRBV15 and TRBJ2-6; 7 nucleotides line up with TRBD1. CDR1 is LNHNV, CDR2 YYDKDF, per germline (reference sequence). The CDR3 extends over 18 amino acids. Trimming removed 1 base from V and 0 bases from J; junction bases left unmatched: 6.

This chain joins TRBV6-5 and TRBJ1-1; D ambiguous. Germline CDR1 and CDR2: MNHEY and SVGAGI. This CDR3 has 13 amino acids. V lost 7 bases to trimming and J lost 1 base, with 10 bases between them. The CDR3, as DNA: TGTGCCAGCATCCCCCCGGGGAACACTGAAGCTTTCTTT. Translation gives CASIPPGNTEAFF.